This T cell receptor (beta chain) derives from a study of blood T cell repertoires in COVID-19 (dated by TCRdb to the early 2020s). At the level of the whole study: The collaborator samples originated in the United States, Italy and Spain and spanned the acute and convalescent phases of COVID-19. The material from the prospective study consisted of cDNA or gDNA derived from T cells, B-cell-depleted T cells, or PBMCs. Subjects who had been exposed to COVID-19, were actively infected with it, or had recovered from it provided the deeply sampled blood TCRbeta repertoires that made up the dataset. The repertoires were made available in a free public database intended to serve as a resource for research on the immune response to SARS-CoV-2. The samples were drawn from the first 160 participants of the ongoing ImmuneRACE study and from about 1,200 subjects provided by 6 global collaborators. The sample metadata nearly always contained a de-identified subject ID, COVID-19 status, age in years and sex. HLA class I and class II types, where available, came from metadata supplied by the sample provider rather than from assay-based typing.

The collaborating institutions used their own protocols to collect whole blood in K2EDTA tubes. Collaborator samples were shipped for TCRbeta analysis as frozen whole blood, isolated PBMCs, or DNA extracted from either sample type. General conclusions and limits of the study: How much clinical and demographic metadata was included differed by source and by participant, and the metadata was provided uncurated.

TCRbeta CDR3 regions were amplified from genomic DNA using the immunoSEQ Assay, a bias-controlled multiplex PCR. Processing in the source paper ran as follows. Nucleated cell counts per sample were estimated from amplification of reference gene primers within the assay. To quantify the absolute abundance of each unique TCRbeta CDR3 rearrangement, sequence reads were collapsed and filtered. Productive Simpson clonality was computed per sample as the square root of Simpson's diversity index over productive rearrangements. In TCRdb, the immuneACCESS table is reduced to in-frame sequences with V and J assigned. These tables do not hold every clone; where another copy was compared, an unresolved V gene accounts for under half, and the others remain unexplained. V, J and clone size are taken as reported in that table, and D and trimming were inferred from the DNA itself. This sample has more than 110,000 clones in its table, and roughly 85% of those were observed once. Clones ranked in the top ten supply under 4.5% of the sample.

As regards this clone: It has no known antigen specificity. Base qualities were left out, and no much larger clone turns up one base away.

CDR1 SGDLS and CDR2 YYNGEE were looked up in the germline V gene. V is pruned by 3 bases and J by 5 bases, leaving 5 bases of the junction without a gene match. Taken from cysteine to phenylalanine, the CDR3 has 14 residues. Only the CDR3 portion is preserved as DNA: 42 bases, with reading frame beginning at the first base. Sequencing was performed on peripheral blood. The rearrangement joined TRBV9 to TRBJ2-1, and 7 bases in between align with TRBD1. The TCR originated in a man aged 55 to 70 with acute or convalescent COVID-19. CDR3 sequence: CASSDQGQDNEQFF. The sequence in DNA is TGTGCCAGCAGCGATCAAGGACAGGACAATGAGCAGTTCTTC.